This passage covers 26 T cell receptor beta chains from one sample sequenced in a study of blood T cell repertoires in COVID-19. Sequencing used immunoSEQ multiplex PCR; TCRdb keeps in-frame clones, though not all of them. Of roughly 400,000 clones in the sample, roughly nine tenths were seen once. The sample was PBMCs or T cells enriched from blood (not recorded which). These receptors were collected from a man aged 25 to 40 who had recovered from COVID-19.

CDR3 sequence (DNA): TGTGCCAGCTCCCGGGAACTCAACTACGAGCAGTACTTC. Encoded protein: CASSRELNYEQYF. The chain carries TRBV18 and TRBJ2-7; a possible D gene is TRBD2 (5 bases). This CDR3 comprises 13 residues. Deletions cut 6 bases from V and 3 bases from J, with 12 bases between. CDR1 is KGHSH, CDR2 LQKENI, per germline.

V and J are TRBV28 and TRBJ1-2, with 8 bases aligning to TRBD1. Losses at the gene ends were 7 bases for V and 4 bases for J; bases not matched to a gene: 8. Germline V gene lookup returns CDR1 MDHEN and CDR2 SYDVKM. This CDR3 spans 14 amino acids. The CDR3 loop reads CASNLPGTGYGYTF. In DNA form, the CDR3 reads TGTGCCAGCAACCTACCCGGGACAGGCTATGGCTACACCTTC.

The chain is built from TRBV12-5 and TRBJ1-2, with no clear D. In germline, CDR1 is LGHNT, CDR2 FRNRAP. The CDR3 is made up of 14 amino acids. V lost 5 bases, J lost 4 bases, and 14 bases lay in between. CDR3 sequence (DNA): TGTGCTAGTGGTCTCGAAGGTCCGGGCTATGGCTACACCTTC. Translation gives CASGLEGPGYGYTF.

V gene TRBV9 combines with J gene TRBJ2-2; 8 bases line up with TRBD2. Germline V gives CDR1 SGDLS, CDR2 YYNGEE. The J segment lost 4 bases and the V segment lost 4 bases, leaving 6 bases of the junction unmatched. The CDR3 has 15 residues. As DNA, the CDR3 is TGTGCCAGCAGCACAGCGGGAGCCCGCACCGGGGAGCTGTTTTTT. As protein: CASSTAGARTGELFF.

The V and J genes are TRBV19 and TRBJ1-1; weak D call: TRBD1 (6 bases). The CDR3 has 15 amino acids. The V gene lost 4 bases and the J gene lost 4 bases, with 16 bases spanning the gap. The germline V gene encodes CDR1 LNHDA and CDR2 SQIVND (reference sequence). The CDR3: CASSKHRELGTEAFF. The DNA of the CDR3 is TGTGCCAGTAGTAAACACAGGGAGTTGGGCACTGAAGCTTTCTTT. Complete variable domain (other parts from reference TRBV19 and TRBJ1-1): DGGITQSPKYLFRKEGQNVTLSCEQNLNHDAMYWYRQDPGQGLRLIYYSQIVNDFQKGDIAEGYSVSREKKESFPLTVTSAQKNPTAFYLCASSKHRELGTEAFFGQGTRLTVV.

The chain carries TRBV18 and TRBJ2-3; D is undetermined. The V gene lost 6 bases and the J gene lost 0 bases, with 7 bases spanning the gap. CDR1 and CDR2 (germline): KGHSH, LQKENI. This CDR3 spans 13 amino acids. The CDR3 sequence: CASSTSSTDTQYF. DNA of the CDR3: TGTGCCAGCTCCACTTCTAGCACAGATACGCAGTATTTT.

The chain joins TRBV7-2 to TRBJ2-2; 12 nucleotides agree with TRBD2. Germline trimming cut 4 bases from V and 1 base from J; bases unmatched to any gene: 1. This CDR3 has 16 residues. Germline V CDR1 and CDR2: SGHTA, FQGNSA. The CDR3 loop is CASSSTSGGNTGELFF. In DNA, the CDR3 is TGTGCCAGCAGCTCGACTAGCGGGGGGAACACCGGGGAGCTGTTTTTT.

This sequence joins TRBV5-7 and TRBJ1-2; D possibly corresponds to TRBD1 (6 bases). TRBV5-7 counts as an open reading frame of uncertain function. V lost 2 bases to trimming and J lost 8 bases, with 22 bases between them. This CDR3 region has 16 residues. The CDR3 sequence: CASSLSEGTRINGYTF. CDR3 coding DNA: TGTGCCAGCAGCTTATCGGAAGGGACAAGGATAAACGGCTACACCTTC.

DNA for the CDR3: TGTGCCAGCAGCTCGGGGGTGATGAACACTGAAGCTTTCTTT. Protein product: CASSSGVMNTEAFF. This chain connects TRBV5-6 to TRBJ1-1; possible D gene TRBD1, 5 bases. The germline CDR1 and CDR2 sequences are SGHDT and YYEEEE. The V and J ends lost 3 bases and 0 bases respectively, with 9 bases between them. The CDR3 is 14 amino acids.

The rearrangement joins TRBV2 to TRBJ1-6, with D uncertain. Trimming removed 9 bases from V and 3 bases from J, with 9 bases in between. Per the germline V gene, CDR1 is SNHLY and CDR2 is FYNNEI. This CDR3 region has 13 residues. CDR3 loop: CASIQYYNSPLHF. CDR3 nucleotide sequence: TGTGCCAGTATACAGTACTATAATTCACCCCTCCACTTT.

V usage is TRBV5-1 and J usage is TRBJ2-2, with D possibly matching TRBD1 (6 bases). Germline CDR1 is SGHRS and CDR2 is YFSETQ. Trimming left V 0 bases short and J 2 bases short, with 20 bases between. The CDR3 consists of 19 residues. CDR3 in DNA: TGCGCCAGCAGCTTGGCGACGACAGGCAGTAAGGGAAACACCGGGGAGCTGTTTTTT. Protein: CASSLATTGSKGNTGELFF.

The chain uses TRBV5-1 and TRBJ1-3; TRBD1 aligns across 8 bases. The CDR3 is made up of 18 amino acids. Germline assignment: CDR1 SGHRS and CDR2 YFSETQ. Unmatched junction bases numbered 11, after V lost 2 bases and J lost 1 base. This CDR3 reads CASSFDPGGLISGNTIYF. CDR3 DNA: TGCGCCAGCAGCTTCGACCCAGGGGGCTTGATATCTGGAAACACCATATATTTT.

CDR3 bases: TGCGCCAGCAGCCATTATCTAGAGAGCTCTGGAAACACCATATATTTT. Protein sequence: CASSHYLESSGNTIYF. V usage is TRBV4-1 and J usage is TRBJ1-3, with no clear D. The CDR3 totals 16 residues. Trimming took off 3 bases at V and 0 bases at J, with 12 bases between the two ends. Germline CDR1 and CDR2: MGHRA and YSYEKL.

This chain links TRBV12-3 or TRBV12-4 with TRBJ1-5; D gene unclear. CDR3 size: 13 residues. Trimming removed 2 bases from V and 6 bases from J, with 8 bases in between. CDR3 sequence: CASSLSNGQPQHF. CDR3 bases: TGTGCCAGCAGTTTAAGTAACGGTCAGCCCCAGCATTTT.

This clone was recorded once. In DNA form, the CDR3 reads TGTGCCAGCAGCCCCTTGGGACATTTCGAGGTGGCTGAAGCTTTCTTT. Its translation: CASSPLGHFEVAEAFF. This chain connects TRBV21-1 to TRBJ1-1; the D call of TRBD1 is as the table states it, not checked on the DNA. TRBV21-1 is labeled a pseudogene. The CDR3 length is 16 residues.

The chain carries TRBV27 and TRBJ2-1; maybe TRBD2 (6 bases). This CDR3 has 14 residues. The V and J ends lost 2 bases and 8 bases respectively, with 13 bases between them. Germline-derived CDR1 and CDR2 are MNHEY and SMNVEV (reference sequence). Here the CDR3 reads CASSLGGWGDEQFF. The CDR3 bases are TGTGCCAGCAGTTTAGGAGGGTGGGGCGATGAGCAGTTCTTC.

V usage is TRBV6-5 and J usage is TRBJ2-1; 8 positions agree with TRBD2. The ends lost 5 bases at V and 12 bases at J; junction bases unmatched: 3. The germline V gene has CDR1 MNHEY and CDR2 SVGAGI. This CDR3 is built from 11 residues. The CDR3 coding sequence is TGTGCCAGCAGTCGACGGGGGGGGCAGTTCTTC. It encodes CASSRRGGQFF.

Only one count was recorded for this clone. As DNA, the CDR3 is TGCGCCAGCAGCGGGACAGGGGGCGATCAGCCCCAGCATTTT. Translating it yields CASSGTGGDQPQHF. The gene calls are TRBV5-1 and TRBJ1-5; 12 nucleotides line up with TRBD1. This CDR3 comprises 14 residues. Germline V CDR1 and CDR2: SGHRS, YFSETQ. The ends lost 4 bases at V and 5 bases at J; junction bases unmatched: 1.

The chain couples TRBV18 to TRBJ2-1; 8 bases are a match to TRBD2. The CDR3 covers 14 residues. Per the germline V gene, CDR1 is KGHSH and CDR2 is LQKENI. The junction had 4 bases not matched to a gene; V was cut back by 1 base and J by 8 bases. The CDR3 region is CASSPQGLADEQFF. Here the CDR3 DNA reads TGTGCCAGCTCACCACAAGGACTAGCCGATGAGCAGTTCTTC.

The chain links TRBV28 to TRBJ1-2; TRBD1 aligns across 10 bases. Trimming removed 7 bases from V and 8 bases from J; junction bases left unmatched: 7. This CDR3 is built from 13 residues. Germline V gives CDR1 MDHEN, CDR2 SYDVKM. CDR3 sequence: CASTTGTGEGYTF. In nucleotides, the CDR3 is TGTGCCAGCACTACAGGGACAGGGGAGGGCTACACCTTC.

DNA of the CDR3: TGCGCCAGCAGCCCGGAGGGGGCTCGCTATGGCTACACCTTC. Its protein is CASSPEGARYGYTF. This chain links TRBV5-1 with TRBJ1-2; 7 bases fit TRBD1. The length of the CDR3 is 14 residues. V shed 4 bases, J shed 4 bases, and the junction held 7 bases outside the gene matches. Germline V gene data show CDR1 as SGHRS and CDR2 as YFSETQ.

The chain is built from TRBV5-4 and TRBJ2-7, with 8 positions matching TRBD2. This CDR3 region has 15 residues. V dropped 3 bases and J dropped 2; count of bases not matched to a gene: 7. CDR1 is SGHNT and CDR2 is YYREEE in the germline V gene (reference sequence). CDR3 sequence (DNA): TGTGCCAGCAGCTACAGCGGGAGCTTTACCTACGAGCAGTACTTC. Translated, it gives CASSYSGSFTYEQYF.

The gene calls are TRBV29-1 and TRBJ2-6; no clear D. CDR1 SQVTM and CDR2 ANQGSEA come from the germline V gene. This CDR3 has 13 amino acids. The ends were cut back, 6 bases at V and 5 bases at J, with 11 bases in the middle. The DNA of the CDR3 is TGCAGCGTCGCCTTAGTATGGGCCAACGTCCTGACTTTC. This sequence encodes CSVALVWANVLTF.

This sequence joins TRBV5-1 and TRBJ2-7, with 11 bases lining up with TRBD1. Germline-derived CDR1 and CDR2 are SGHRS and YFSETQ. This CDR3 has 14 residues. The V segment lost 4 bases and the J segment 4 bases; nucleotides outside the gene matches: 4. CDR3 coding DNA: TGCGCCAGCAGCGCCGGGACAGGGGGATACGAGCAGTACTTC. Translating gives CASSAGTGGYEQYF.

The chain employs TRBV5-1 and TRBJ1-5; possible D gene TRBD1, 6 bases. The V gene's germline CDR1 is SGHRS and CDR2 YFSETQ. The germline V and J ends were trimmed by 4 bases and 5 bases, with 10 bases remaining between them. The CDR3 is 13 residues long. The DNA of the CDR3 is TGCGCCAGCAGCCCGGACAGATATCAGCCCCAGCATTTT. Its translation is CASSPDRYQPQHF.

The genes are TRBV3-1 (or the pseudogene TRBV3-2) and TRBJ2-2; D might be TRBD1 (5 bases). V was pared by 0 bases and J by 7 bases, with 12 bases between. Germline assignment: CDR1 LGHDT and CDR2 YNNKEL (reference sequence). The CDR3 is 15 residues long. The CDR3 nucleotides read TGTGCCAGCAGCCAAGATCGGTTCAGGGACGGGGAGCTGTTTTTT. It codes for CASSQDRFRDGELFF.